This TCR beta chain was observed in a study of blood T cell repertoires in COVID-19. TCRdb keeps only in-frame clones here, not all; method: immunoSEQ multiplex PCR. This sample has approximately 260,000 clones; about 88% occur once, and the top ten carry around 3.6%. The germline CDR1 and CDR2 sequences are LGHNA and YSLEER. The V and J ends lost 1 base and 0 bases respectively, with 9 bases between them. CDR3 size: 15 residues. This chain joins TRBV4-3 and TRBJ2-5, with D uncertain. Source material: peripheral blood. The TCR sequence derives from a man between 18 and 35 years old with active or convalescent COVID-19. This CDR3 is CASSQGVTDQETQYF. In nucleotides, the CDR3 is TGCGCCAGCAGCCAAGGAGTAACAGACCAAGAGACCCAGTACTTC.